This TCR beta chain was sequenced for a study of CD8+CD57+ T cells in acquired aplastic anemia. About the research overall: Average DNA yield from sorted CD4+ and CD8+ cells was about 2.9 ug.

An expansion of CD8+CD57+ cells by flow cytometry had been shown in patients chosen for sequencing. Every one of the patients had aplastic anemia (severe, acquired). Genomic DNA constituted the template upon which TCR beta VDJ and CDR3 profiling was performed. TCRdb fed the reads into MiXCR, producing one record per CDR3 protein. The sample comprises about 180,000 distinct CDR3 sequences, about half of which are singletons, and about 1.7% rests with the top ten. This clonotype turned up a few times. Its antigen is not identified. The CDR3 consists of 13 residues. Trimming pared 5 bases from V and 6 bases from J, leaving 13 bases between. CDR1 SEHNR and CDR2 FQNEAQ come from the germline V gene (reference sequence). Study-wide results and limits: Almost 30 sequences, all CD8+ CDR3, were shared between patients and controls.

V and J are TRBV7-9 and TRBJ1-2, with D uncertain. The TCR originated in a human donor with aplastic anemia. The sequenced sample consisted of sorted CD4+, CD8+, or CD8+CD57+ T cells (not recorded which) from PBMCs. The CDR3 region is CASSGAWEDGYTF. CDR3 bases: TGTGCCAGCAGCGGCGCTTGGGAGGATGGCTACACCTTC.